These 18 T cell receptor beta chains came from one sample sequenced in a study of control samples from healthy donors and cancer patients. Data came from immunoSEQ multiplex PCR; TCRdb stores just in-frame clones and leaves some out. The sample shows over 100,000 clones, about 91% of them seen only once. Material: blood. All receptors derive from a man aged 35-49 years in good health.

The chain joins TRBV9 to TRBJ2-4, with TRBD2 matching 7 bases. V lost 4 bases, J lost 3 bases, and 10 bases stayed unmatched. This CDR3 has 16 residues. CDR1 and CDR2 (germline): SGDLS, YYNGEE. This chain's CDR3 is CASSPGEGTGKNIQYF. The CDR3, as DNA: TGTGCCAGCAGCCCCGGGGAGGGAACGGGCAAAAACATTCAGTACTTC.

The J gene is TRBJ1-2, the V gene TRBV3-1 (or the pseudogene TRBV3-2); 7 bases line up with TRBD1. After removal of 4 bases from V and 4 bases from J, the junction contained 6 bases not matched to a gene. The CDR3 runs 14 residues. The germline V gene encodes CDR1 LGHDT and CDR2 YNNKEL (reference sequence). CDR3 DNA: TGTGCCAGCAGCCCAAACAGGGACAGCTATGGCTACACCTTC. The encoded protein is CASSPNRDSYGYTF.

The rearrangement joins TRBV5-5 to TRBJ2-4; no clear D. Germline V gene lookup returns CDR1 SGHKS and CDR2 YYEKEE (reference sequence). The V and J ends lost 0 bases and 0 bases respectively, with 4 bases between them. The CDR3 is made up of 14 amino acids. CDR3 nucleotide sequence: TGTGCCAGCAGCTTGGGGATAGCCAAAAACATTCAGTACTTC. It translates to CASSLGIAKNIQYF.

The rearrangement uses TRBV19 and TRBJ1-1, with D possibly being TRBD1 (6 bases). CDR3 size: 17 residues. Germline V gene sequence: CDR1 LNHDA, CDR2 SQIVND (reference sequence). V dropped 3 bases and J dropped 0 bases, with 17 bases sitting between them. The CDR3 reads CASSMRGADGLNTEAFF. In DNA, the CDR3 is TGTGCCAGTAGTATGCGGGGGGCTGATGGGCTGAACACTGAAGCTTTCTTT.

The chain links TRBV6-5 to TRBJ2-2; D perhaps matches TRBD1 (6 bases). Trimming cost V 0 bases and J 1 base, with 9 bases left between them. This CDR3 is built from 16 residues. Germline loops: CDR1 MNHEY, CDR2 SVGAGI. CDR3 in DNA: TGTGCCAGCAGTTACTCGGAGACAGGGAACACCGGGGAGCTGTTTTTT. Translating it yields CASSYSETGNTGELFF.

This clone turned up a few times. CDR3 residues: CASSRDRNNSPLHF. CDR3 nucleotide sequence: TGTGCCAGCAGCCGGGACAGAAATAATTCACCCCTCCACTTT. This chain uses TRBV3-1 (or the pseudogene TRBV3-2) with TRBJ1-6, with 7 bases lining up with TRBD1. Trimming removed 4 bases from V and 5 bases from J; junction bases left unmatched: 2. Germline V gene lookup returns CDR1 LGHDT and CDR2 YNNKEL (reference sequence). CDR3 size: 14 residues.

This clone was counted only a few times. This chain joins TRBV28 and TRBJ1-1; TRBD1 matches at 7 bases. The CDR3 is 15 residues long. Germline V gene sequence: CDR1 MDHEN, CDR2 SYDVKM. Unmatched junction bases numbered 7, after V lost 6 bases and J lost 0 bases. CDR3 bases: TGTGCCAGCAGGATCGAGGACAGGCTGAACACTGAAGCTTTCTTT. Its protein product is CASRIEDRLNTEAFF.

This chain uses TRBV4-1 with TRBJ2-3; D unclear. The CDR3 is made up of 15 amino acids. The germline V gene encodes CDR1 MGHRA and CDR2 YSYEKL. Trimming cost V 4 bases and J 2 bases, with 13 bases left between them. The CDR3: CASSRSSYSTDTQYF. In nucleotides, the CDR3 is TGCGCCAGCAGCCGTTCGAGTTACTCCACAGATACGCAGTATTTT.

CDR3 nucleotide sequence: TGTGCCAGCGCCCCGGGGCCCACTAATGAAAAACTGTTTTTT. Its protein product is CASAPGPTNEKLFF. The genes are TRBV7-2 and TRBJ1-4, with a possible D match to TRBD1 (5 bases). The V end lost 8 bases, the J end lost 2 bases, and 12 bases lay between the germline ends. Germline V gene data show CDR1 as SGHTA and CDR2 as FQGNSA. The CDR3 length is 14 residues. The full variable domain, in which reference TRBV7-2 and TRBJ1-4 provide the parts outside the CDR3, is GAGVSQSPSNKVTEKGKDVELRCDPISGHTALYWYRQSLGQGLEFLIYFQGNSAPDKSGLPSDRFSAERTGGSVSTLTIQRTQQEDSAVYLCASAPGPTNEKLFFGSGTQLSVL.

The chain has TRBV10-3 and TRBJ1-1; no reliable D call. The germline V gene encodes CDR1 ENHRY and CDR2 SYGVKD. The V gene lost 2 bases and the J gene lost 2 bases, with 0 bases spanning the gap. The CDR3 contains 11 residues. This CDR3 is CAISENTEAFF. In DNA, the CDR3 is TGTGCCATCAGTGAGAACACTGAAGCTTTCTTT.

This clone was detected only once. The V and J genes are TRBV18 and TRBJ2-7; tentatively, D is TRBD1 or TRBD2 (7 bases each). The germline V gene encodes CDR1 KGHSH and CDR2 LQKENI. CDR3 length: 15 residues. V gave up 2 bases and J gave up 3 bases, with 14 bases separating them. The CDR3 DNA reads as TGTGCCAGCTCACCATCAGGGGGGGTTAACTACGAGCAGTACTTC. Its protein is CASSPSGGVNYEQYF. Using reference TRBV18 and TRBJ2-7 for the parts outside the CDR3, the full variable domain is NAGVMQNPRHLVRRRGQEARLRCSPMKGHSHVYWYRQLPEEGLKFMVYLQKENIIDESGMPKERFSAEFPKEGPSILRIQQVVRGDSAAYFCASSPSGGVNYEQYFGPGTRLTVT.

This clone has just one count. V is TRBV10-3 and J is TRBJ2-4; no reliable D call. V was pared by 0 bases and J by 1 base, with 7 bases between. The CDR3 sequence is 15 residues long. Germline values: CDR1 ENHRY, CDR2 SYGVKD. The CDR3 here is CAISESQAAKNIQYF. The CDR3 DNA sequence: TGTGCCATCAGTGAGTCCCAGGCTGCCAAAAACATTCAGTACTTC.

The chain carries TRBV7-9 and TRBJ2-7, with D perhaps matching TRBD1 (5 bases). The V end lost 3 bases, the J end lost 5 bases, and 17 bases lay between the germline ends. Germline V CDR1 and CDR2: SEHNR, FQNEAQ (reference sequence). The CDR3 loop spans 15 amino acids. DNA of the CDR3: TGTGCCAGCAGCTTGACAATCCAGGGCGGCGACGAGCAGTACTTC. It specifies CASSLTIQGGDEQYF.

The V and J genes are TRBV6-5 and TRBJ1-2; 7 nucleotides agree with TRBD1. CDR3 length: 14 residues. V gave up 6 bases and J gave up 4 bases; unmatched junction bases: 8. Germline lookup yields CDR1 MNHEY and CDR2 SVGAGI. DNA of the CDR3: TGTGCCAGCAGCCAATCGGGACAGCTCTATGGCTACACCTTC. This translates into CASSQSGQLYGYTF.

The chain is built from TRBV5-1 and TRBJ2-7; D unclear. Between the trimmed V and J ends, which lost 6 bases and 0 bases, there was a span of 13 bases. Germline V CDR1 and CDR2: SGHRS, YFSETQ. The CDR3 extends over 14 amino acids. The CDR3 reads CASMPDASSYEQYF. The CDR3 coding sequence is TGCGCCAGCATGCCGGACGCGAGCTCCTACGAGCAGTACTTC.

The chain uses TRBV19 and TRBJ2-1; 10 bases are shared with TRBD2. Germline-derived CDR1 and CDR2 are LNHDA and SQIVND (reference sequence). Trimming took 2 bases from V and 0 from J; bases not matched to a gene: 7. This CDR3 is 18 amino acids long. This CDR3 is CASSISSSGGPSYNEQFF. CDR3 nucleotides: TGTGCCAGTAGTATAAGTTCTAGCGGGGGTCCCTCCTACAATGAGCAGTTCTTC.

This clone came up once. CDR3 bases: TGTGCCAGCAGCCAAGATGTCGGCGCTGAAGCTTTCTTT. Translating gives CASSQDVGAEAFF. The gene calls are TRBV4-2 and TRBJ1-1, with no clear D. The germline V and J ends were trimmed by 0 bases and 6 bases, with 8 bases remaining between them. Per germline, CDR1 LGHNA and CDR2 YNFKEQ. This CDR3 region has 13 residues.

The V and J genes are TRBV5-8 and TRBJ1-1; TRBD1 is a possible D gene (6 bases). CDR1 and CDR2 (germline): SGHTS, YDEGEE. The ends were cut back, 2 bases at V and 2 bases at J, with 13 bases in the middle. This CDR3 region has 15 residues. The CDR3, as DNA: TGTGCCAGCAGCTTCTCGACAGGCCTAAACACTGAAGCTTTCTTT. Protein sequence: CASSFSTGLNTEAFF.